A single count supports the clone carrying this TCR beta chain. Its antigen remains unidentified. This specimen belongs to a study of immune evolution from preneoplasia to lung adenocarcinoma. Across the study: HLA loss of heterozygosity: roughly 7.5% AIS, about 15% MIA, about 35% ADC, none AAH.

Only in-frame clones appear in the TCRdb table, and some are missing; sequencing was by immunoSEQ multiplex PCR. The sample carries 9,500 to 10,000 clones, 79% recorded once. Histologic diagnosis was independently verified by two lung pathologists. After removal of 2 bases from V and 6 bases from J, the junction contained 8 bases not matched to a gene. CDR3 length: 17 amino acids. From germline, CDR1 is KGHSH and CDR2 LQKENI. Study conclusions and caveats: Compared with EGFR-mutant or double wild-type lesions, KRAS-mutant nodules were more clonal.

Source material: FFPE lung adenocarcinoma in situ tissue. The rearrangement uses TRBV18 and TRBJ1-5; 12 bases fit TRBD1. The origin of this receptor is a person of 80 years or more with lung adenocarcinoma. In nucleotides, the CDR3 is TGTGCCAGCTCACCAAGTTCGGGACAGGGGGCTGTTCAGCCCCAGCATTTT. Protein: CASSPSSGQGAVQPQHF. Full variable domain (remainder filled in from reference TRBV18 and TRBJ1-5): NAGVMQNPRHLVRRRGQEARLRCSPMKGHSHVYWYRQLPEEGLKFMVYLQKENIIDESGMPKERFSAEFPKEGPSILRIQQVVRGDSAAYFCASSPSSGQGAVQPQHFGDGTRLSIL.